The 6 T cell receptor beta chains below come from one sample, sequenced in a study of molecular identifiers for immune sequencing clone quantification. From the PCR reads, TCRdb called clonotypes with MiXCR, one entry per CDR3 protein. Seen here are about 640,000 distinct CDR3 sequences, roughly 21% observed once, and the top ten hold under 0.95%. The source material was naive CD8+ T cells from blood, with Jurkat cell RNA spiked in. Subset denoted: FACS-sorted CD8+CD4-CCR7+CD45RA+ naive T cells. All receptors come from a human donor in good health. Some libraries in this study had Jurkat cell RNA spiked in.

The chain is built from TRBV20-1 and TRBJ2-5; D may be TRBD1 (6 bases). The length of the CDR3 is 15 residues. CDR1 and CDR2 (germline): DFQATT, SNEGSKA (reference sequence). V was cut by 0 bases and J by 1 base, with 12 bases left in between. CDR3 protein: CSARDGEGGQETQYF. CDR3 DNA sequence: TGCAGTGCTAGAGATGGGGAAGGGGGCCAAGAGACCCAGTACTTC.

In this sample, this clonotype turned up many times. The rearrangement joins TRBV5-1 to TRBJ2-7; TRBD1 agrees at 8 bases. CDR1 is SGHRS and CDR2 is YFSETQ in the germline V gene. The CDR3 runs to 15 residues. Unmatched junction bases numbered 11, after V lost 3 bases and J lost 6 bases. In DNA, the CDR3 is TGCGCCAGCAGCTGGACAGGGCCATCTATCCTCGAGCAGTACTTC. The encoded protein is CASSWTGPSILEQYF.

With respect to this clonotype: It may be a read error: a sequence one base away is much more abundant. This sequence joins TRBV2 and TRBJ2-5; 7 positions agree with TRBD2. The CDR3 runs 15 residues. The germline V gene has CDR1 SNHLY and CDR2 FYNNEI. The CDR3 spells CASSEGWGGQETQYF. The DNA of the CDR3 is TGTGCCAGCAGCGAAGGGTGGGGGGGTCAAGAGACCCAGTACTTC.

This clonotype was detected only a few times. The chain recombines TRBV9 with TRBJ2-7; 8 bases are a match to TRBD2. This CDR3 region has 16 residues. V shed 1 base, J shed 2 bases, and the junction held 8 bases outside the gene matches. Germline V gene lookup returns CDR1 SGDLS and CDR2 YYNGEE. CDR3 nucleotide sequence: TGTGCCAGCAGCGTAAGTTGGATAGCGGGGACCTACGAGCAGTACTTC. Amino acid sequence: CASSVSWIAGTYEQYF.

This clonotype was counted ten times or more. In DNA form, the CDR3 reads TGTGCCAGCAGCCAAGATAGGGATGACTACACCTTC. It translates to CASSQDRDDYTF. The V and J genes are TRBV3-1 and TRBJ1-2, with D uncertain. Germline V gives CDR1 LGHDT, CDR2 YNNKEL (reference sequence). V was pared by 0 bases and J by 10 bases, with 9 bases between. The CDR3 is made up of 12 amino acids. The full variable domain, its missing parts supplied by reference TRBV3-1 and TRBJ1-2, is DTAVSQTPKYLVTQMGNDKSIKCEQNLGHDTMYWYKQDSKKFLKIMFSYNNKELIINETVPNRFSPKSPDKAHLNLHINSLELGDSAVYFCASSQDRDDYTFGSGTRLTVV.

To note about this clonotype: A much larger clone differs from this one at a single base, so this may be a read error. The V call is TRBV20-1, the J call TRBJ1-4; 8 nucleotides agree with TRBD1. CDR1 is DFQATT, CDR2 SNEGSKA, per germline (reference sequence). V shed 8 bases and J 0 bases; nucleotides not matched to a gene: 14. The CDR3 spans 17 residues. Here the CDR3 DNA reads TGCAGTTGCAGGGGGCCACCTCTACCCACAACTAATGAAAAACTGTTTTTT. It is translated as CSCRGPPLPTTNEKLFF.